The clone carrying this TCR beta chain was detected a few times. The data are from a study of blood T cell repertoires in COVID-19. Study in general: T cells, B-cell-depleted T cells, or PBMCs provided the cDNA or gDNA that served as material.

V lost 5 bases and J 8 bases, leaving 13 bases between the germline ends. CDR1 MNHEY and CDR2 SMNVEV come from the germline V gene (reference sequence). CDR3 length equals 14 residues. How the authors handled the data: Reference gene primer amplification yielded estimated nucleated cell counts. Some clones are missing from TCRdb's copy, which holds only in-frame ones; the method was immunoSEQ multiplex PCR. That table supplies the V and J calls and clone size; D and trimming were determined from the DNA. The data show 200,000 to 300,000 clones, with roughly 90% seen just once and roughly 1.9% held by the top ten.

The receptor comes from a young man with active or convalescent COVID-19. The chain combines TRBV27 with TRBJ1-6; possible D gene TRBD1, 5 bases. Sequenced: peripheral blood. CDR3 bases: TGTGCCAGCAGTGAAAGGGGTGCAGATTCACCCCTCCACTTT. Its translation: CASSERGADSPLHF.